This TCR beta chain was obtained from a study of blood T cell repertoires in COVID-19. Whole-study context: There were acute and convalescent COVID-19 samples, and they came from the United States, Italy and Spain. From T cells, B-cell-depleted T cells, or PBMCs came the material, which was cDNA or gDNA.

Clones were sequenced by immunoSEQ multiplex PCR, and TCRdb holds only the in-frame ones, with some missing. Among just under 250,000 clones listed, more than 85% were seen once. CDR1 is SGHNT and CDR2 is YYREEE in the germline V gene (reference sequence). This CDR3 is built from 16 residues. V trimming: 4 bases; J trimming: 5 bases; junction bases outside the gene matches: 8. Participants were placed into cohorts based on the clinical history they reported. The recovered donors of Cohort 3 showed two negative PCRs, clearance, or symptom resolution. This sequence originates from a woman aged 25-40 years who had recovered from COVID-19. This chain joins TRBV5-4 and TRBJ2-3; 12 bases align to TRBD1. Sequencing was carried out using PBMCs or T cells enriched from blood (not recorded which). DNA of the CDR3: TGTGCCAGCAGCCTACGGGACAGGGGGCTAGGAGATACGCAGTATTTT. Translating gives CASSLRDRGLGDTQYF.